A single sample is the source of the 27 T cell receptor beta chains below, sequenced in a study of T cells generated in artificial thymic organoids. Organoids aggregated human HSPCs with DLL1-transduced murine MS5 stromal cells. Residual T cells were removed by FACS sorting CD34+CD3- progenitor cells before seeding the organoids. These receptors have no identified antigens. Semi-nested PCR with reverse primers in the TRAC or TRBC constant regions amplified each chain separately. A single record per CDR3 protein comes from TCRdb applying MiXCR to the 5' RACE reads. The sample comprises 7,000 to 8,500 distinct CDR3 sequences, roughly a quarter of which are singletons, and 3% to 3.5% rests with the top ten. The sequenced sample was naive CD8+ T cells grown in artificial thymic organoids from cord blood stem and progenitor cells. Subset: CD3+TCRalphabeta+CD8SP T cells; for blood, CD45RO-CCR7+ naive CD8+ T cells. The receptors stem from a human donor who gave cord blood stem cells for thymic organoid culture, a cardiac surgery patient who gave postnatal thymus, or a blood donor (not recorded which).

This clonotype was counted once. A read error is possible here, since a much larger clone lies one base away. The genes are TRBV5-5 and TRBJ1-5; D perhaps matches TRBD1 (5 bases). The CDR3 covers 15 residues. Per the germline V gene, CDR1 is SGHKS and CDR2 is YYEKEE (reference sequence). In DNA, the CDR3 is TGTGCCAACAGCTTAAGGGACGTTAGCAATCAGCCCCAGCATTTT. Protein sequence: CANSLRDVSNQPQHF.

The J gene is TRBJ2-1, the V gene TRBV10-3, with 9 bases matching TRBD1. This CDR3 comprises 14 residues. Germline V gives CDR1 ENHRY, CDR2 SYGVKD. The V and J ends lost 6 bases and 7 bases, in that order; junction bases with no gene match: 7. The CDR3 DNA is TGTGCCATCAGCCGGACAGGGGTTCGGAATGAGCAGTTCTTC. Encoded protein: CAISRTGVRNEQFF.

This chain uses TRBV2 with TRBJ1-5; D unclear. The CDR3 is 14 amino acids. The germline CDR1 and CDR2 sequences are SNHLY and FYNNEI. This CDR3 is CVNSEACQHQPQHF. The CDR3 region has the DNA TGTGTCAACAGTGAAGCGTGTCAGCATCAGCCCCAGCATTTT.

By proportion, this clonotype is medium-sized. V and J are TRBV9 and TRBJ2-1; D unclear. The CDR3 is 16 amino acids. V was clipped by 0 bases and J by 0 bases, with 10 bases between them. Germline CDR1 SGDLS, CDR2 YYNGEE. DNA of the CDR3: TGTGCCAGCAGCGTAGATCCGGTGAGCTCCTACAATGAGCAGTTCTTC. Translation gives CASSVDPVSSYNEQFF.

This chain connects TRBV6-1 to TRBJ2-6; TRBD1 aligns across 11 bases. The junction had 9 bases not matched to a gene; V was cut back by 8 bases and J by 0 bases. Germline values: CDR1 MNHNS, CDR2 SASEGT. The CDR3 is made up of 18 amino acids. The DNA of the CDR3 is TGTGCCAGCGTCGGACAGGGGGCGCCTGCCTCTGGGGCCAACGTCCTGACTTTC. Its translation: CASVGQGAPASGANVLTF.

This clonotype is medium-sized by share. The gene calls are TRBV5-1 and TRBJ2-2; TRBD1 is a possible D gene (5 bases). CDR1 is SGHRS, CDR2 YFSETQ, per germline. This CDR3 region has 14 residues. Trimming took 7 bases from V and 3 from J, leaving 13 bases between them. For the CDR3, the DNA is TGCGCCAGCTCTTCCACGACAGACACCGGGGAGCTGTTTTTT. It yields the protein CASSSTTDTGELFF.

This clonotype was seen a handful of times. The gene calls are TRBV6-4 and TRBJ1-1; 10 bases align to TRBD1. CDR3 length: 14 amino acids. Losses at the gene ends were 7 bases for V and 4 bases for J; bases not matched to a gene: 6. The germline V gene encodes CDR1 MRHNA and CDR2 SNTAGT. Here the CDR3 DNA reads TGTGCCAGCAAGGGACAGGGGCAAGGCACTGAAGCTTTCTTT. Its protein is CASKGQGQGTEAFF.

The DNA of the CDR3 is TGCGCCAGCAGCCGTTACAGGGCGGGCGAGCAGTACTTC. Translation gives CASSRYRAGEQYF. This sequence joins TRBV4-3 and TRBJ2-7, with D tentatively TRBD1 (6 bases). The length of the CDR3 is 13 residues. With 4 bases removed from V and 6 bases from J, the gap between germline ends came to 13 bases. Germline lookup yields CDR1 LGHNA and CDR2 YSLEER.

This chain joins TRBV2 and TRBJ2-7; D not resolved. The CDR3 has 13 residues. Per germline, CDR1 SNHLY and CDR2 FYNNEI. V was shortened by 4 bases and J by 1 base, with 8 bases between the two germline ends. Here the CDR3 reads CASSVAVSYEQYF. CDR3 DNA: TGTGCCAGCAGTGTGGCGGTATCCTACGAGCAGTACTTC.

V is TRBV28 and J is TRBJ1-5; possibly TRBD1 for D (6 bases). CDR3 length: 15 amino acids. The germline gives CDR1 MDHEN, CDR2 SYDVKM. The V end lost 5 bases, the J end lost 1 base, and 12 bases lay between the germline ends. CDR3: CASSVTGISNQPQHF. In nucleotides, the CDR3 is TGTGCCAGCAGTGTCACAGGGATAAGCAATCAGCCCCAGCATTTT.

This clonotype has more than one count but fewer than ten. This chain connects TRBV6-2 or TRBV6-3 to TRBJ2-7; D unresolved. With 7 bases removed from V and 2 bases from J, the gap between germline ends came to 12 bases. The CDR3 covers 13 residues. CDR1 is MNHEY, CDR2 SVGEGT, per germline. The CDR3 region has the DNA TGTGCCAGCAACCTCGGGTGCGCCTACGAGCAGTACTTC. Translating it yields CASNLGCAYEQYF.

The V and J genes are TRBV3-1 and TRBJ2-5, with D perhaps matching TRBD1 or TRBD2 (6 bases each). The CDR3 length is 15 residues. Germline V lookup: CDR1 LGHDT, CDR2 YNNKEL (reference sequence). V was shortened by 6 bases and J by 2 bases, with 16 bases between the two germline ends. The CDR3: CASSLIGGYQETQYF. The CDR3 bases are TGTGCCAGCAGTCTAATAGGGGGGTATCAAGAGACCCAGTACTTC.

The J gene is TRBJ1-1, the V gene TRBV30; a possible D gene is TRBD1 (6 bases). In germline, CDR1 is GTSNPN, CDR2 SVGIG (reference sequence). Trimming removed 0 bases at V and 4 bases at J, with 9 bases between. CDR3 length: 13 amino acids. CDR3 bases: TGTGCCTGGAGTGTACAGGGAAGCACTGAAGCTTTCTTT. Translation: CAWSVQGSTEAFF.

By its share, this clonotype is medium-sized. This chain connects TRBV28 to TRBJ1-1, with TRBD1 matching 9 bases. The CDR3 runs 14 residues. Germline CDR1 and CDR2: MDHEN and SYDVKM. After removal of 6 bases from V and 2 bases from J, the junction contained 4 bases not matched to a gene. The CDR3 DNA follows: TGTGCCAGCAGGCCGGGACAGGGAAACACTGAAGCTTTCTTT. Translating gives CASRPGQGNTEAFF.

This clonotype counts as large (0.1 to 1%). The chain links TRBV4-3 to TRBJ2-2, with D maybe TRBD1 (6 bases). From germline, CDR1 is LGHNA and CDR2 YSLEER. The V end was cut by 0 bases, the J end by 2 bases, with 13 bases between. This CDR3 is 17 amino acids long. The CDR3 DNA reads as TGCGCCAGCAGCCAAGATGGGGGCAGGGCCAACACCGGGGAGCTGTTTTTT. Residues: CASSQDGGRANTGELFF.

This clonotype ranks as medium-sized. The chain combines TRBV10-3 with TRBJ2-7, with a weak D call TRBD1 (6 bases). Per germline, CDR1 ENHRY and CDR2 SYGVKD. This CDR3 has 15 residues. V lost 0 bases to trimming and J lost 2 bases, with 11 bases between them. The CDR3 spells CAISESWGRPYEQYF. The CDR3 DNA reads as TGTGCCATCAGTGAGTCGTGGGGGCGACCCTACGAGCAGTACTTC.

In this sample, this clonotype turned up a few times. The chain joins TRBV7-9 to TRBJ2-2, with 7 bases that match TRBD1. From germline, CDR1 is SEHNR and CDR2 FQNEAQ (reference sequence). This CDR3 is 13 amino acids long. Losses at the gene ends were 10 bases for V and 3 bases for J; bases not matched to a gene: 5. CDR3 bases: TGTGCCACCCGGACAGGCTACACCGGGGAGCTGTTTTTT. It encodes CATRTGYTGELFF.

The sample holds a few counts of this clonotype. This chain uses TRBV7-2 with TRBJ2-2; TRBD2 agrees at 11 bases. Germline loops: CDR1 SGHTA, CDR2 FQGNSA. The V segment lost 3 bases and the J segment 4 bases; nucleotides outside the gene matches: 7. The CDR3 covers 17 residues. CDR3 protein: CASSLVSGGAVTGELFF. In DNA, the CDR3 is TGTGCCAGCAGCTTGGTTAGCGGGGGGGCCGTCACCGGGGAGCTGTTTTTT.

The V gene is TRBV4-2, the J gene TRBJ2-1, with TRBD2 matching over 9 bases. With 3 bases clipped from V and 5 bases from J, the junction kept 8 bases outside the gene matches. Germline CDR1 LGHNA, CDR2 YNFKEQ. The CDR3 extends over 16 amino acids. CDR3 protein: CASSQREGEPHNEQFF. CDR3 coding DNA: TGTGCCAGCAGCCAGCGGGAGGGGGAACCCCACAATGAGCAGTTCTTC.

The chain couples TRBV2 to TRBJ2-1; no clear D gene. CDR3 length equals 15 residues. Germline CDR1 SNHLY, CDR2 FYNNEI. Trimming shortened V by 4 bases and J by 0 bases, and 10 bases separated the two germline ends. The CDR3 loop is CASSGASCSYNEQFF. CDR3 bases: TGTGCCAGCAGTGGGGCCAGCTGCTCCTACAATGAGCAGTTCTTC.

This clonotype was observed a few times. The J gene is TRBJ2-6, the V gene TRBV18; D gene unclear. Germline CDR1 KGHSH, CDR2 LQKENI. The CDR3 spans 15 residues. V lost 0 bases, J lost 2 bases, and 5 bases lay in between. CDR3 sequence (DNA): TGTGCCAGCTCACCACCAAGGGCTGGGGCCAACGTCCTGACTTTC. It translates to CASSPPRAGANVLTF. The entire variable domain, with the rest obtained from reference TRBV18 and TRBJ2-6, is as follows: NAGVMQNPRHLVRRRGQEARLRCSPMKGHSHVYWYRQLPEEGLKFMVYLQKENIIDESGMPKERFSAEFPKEGPSILRIQQVVRGDSAAYFCASSPPRAGANVLTFGAGSRLTVL.

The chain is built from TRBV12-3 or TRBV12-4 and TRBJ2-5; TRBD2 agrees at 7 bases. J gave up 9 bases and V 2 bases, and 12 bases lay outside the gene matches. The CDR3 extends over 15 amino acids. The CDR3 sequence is CASSLRTRGPRPQYF. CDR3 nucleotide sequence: TGTGCCAGCAGTTTAAGGACTAGAGGGCCGAGGCCCCAGTACTTC.

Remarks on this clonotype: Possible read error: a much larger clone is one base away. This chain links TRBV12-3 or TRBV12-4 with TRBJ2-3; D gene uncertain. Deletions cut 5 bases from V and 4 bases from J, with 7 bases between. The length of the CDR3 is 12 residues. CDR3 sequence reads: CASSHRPDTQYF. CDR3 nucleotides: TGTGCCAGCAGTCACCGGCCAGATACGCAGTATTTT.

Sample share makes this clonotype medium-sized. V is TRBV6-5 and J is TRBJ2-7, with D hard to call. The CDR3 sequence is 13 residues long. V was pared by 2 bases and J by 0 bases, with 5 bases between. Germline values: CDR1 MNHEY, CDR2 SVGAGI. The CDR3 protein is CASSYGLSYEQYF. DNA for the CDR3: TGTGCCAGCAGTTACGGCCTCTCCTACGAGCAGTACTTC.

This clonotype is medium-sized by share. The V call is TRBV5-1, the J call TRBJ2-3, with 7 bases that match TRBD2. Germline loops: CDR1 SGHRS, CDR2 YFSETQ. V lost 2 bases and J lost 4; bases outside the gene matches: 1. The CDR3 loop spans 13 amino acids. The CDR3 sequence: CASSFGLADTQYF. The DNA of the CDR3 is TGCGCCAGCAGCTTCGGACTAGCAGATACGCAGTATTTT.

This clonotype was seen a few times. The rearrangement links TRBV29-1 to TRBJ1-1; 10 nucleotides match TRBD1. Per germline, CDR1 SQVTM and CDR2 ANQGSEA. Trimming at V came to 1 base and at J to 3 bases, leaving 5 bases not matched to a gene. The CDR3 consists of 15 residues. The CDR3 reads CSVEVGGTGDTEAFF. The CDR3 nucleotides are TGCAGCGTTGAAGTTGGGGGGACAGGGGACACTGAAGCTTTCTTT.

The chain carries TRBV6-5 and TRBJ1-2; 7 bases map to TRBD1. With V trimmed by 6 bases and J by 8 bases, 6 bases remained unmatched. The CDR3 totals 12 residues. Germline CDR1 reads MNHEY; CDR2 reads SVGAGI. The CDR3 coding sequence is TGTGCCAGCAGCTCAGGGGGAGGAGGCTACACCTTC. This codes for CASSSGGGGYTF.